This T cell receptor (beta chain) was captured in a study of T cell responses to AZD1222 COVID-19 vaccine. As regards this clone: As yet, its antigen is unknown.

TCRdb keeps only in-frame clones here, not all; method: immunoSEQ multiplex PCR. The sample gives roughly 84,000 clones, approximately 85% of which show up once; 12% is in the top ten. The V end lost 5 bases, the J end lost 4 bases, and 8 bases lay between the germline ends. This CDR3 spans 13 amino acids. Study-level points and caveats: Samples come after the peak T cell response, not at day 14. There were vaccine-associated CD4 TCRs across spike, dominant at 160-218 and 743-854.

The clonotype was recovered from an adult who received the AZD1222 COVID-19 vaccine. The chain joins TRBV12-3 or TRBV12-4 to TRBJ2-2; the D gene is possibly TRBD1 (6 bases). Sequenced here: peripheral blood, sampled 28 days after the second AZD1222 dose. CDR3 sequence: CASSGQTTGELFF. The CDR3 DNA is TGTGCCAGCAGTGGACAGACCACCGGGGAGCTGTTTTTT.